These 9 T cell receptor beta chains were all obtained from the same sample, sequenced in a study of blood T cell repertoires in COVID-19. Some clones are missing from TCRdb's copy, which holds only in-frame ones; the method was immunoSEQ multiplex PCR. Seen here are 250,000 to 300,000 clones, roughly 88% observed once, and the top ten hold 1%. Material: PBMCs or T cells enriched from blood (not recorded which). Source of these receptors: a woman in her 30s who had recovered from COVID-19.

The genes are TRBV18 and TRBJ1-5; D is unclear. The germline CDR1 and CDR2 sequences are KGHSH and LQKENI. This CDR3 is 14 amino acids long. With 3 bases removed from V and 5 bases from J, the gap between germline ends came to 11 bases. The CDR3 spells CASSPRRSYQPQHF. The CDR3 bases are TGTGCCAGCTCACCCCGCAGAAGTTATCAGCCCCAGCATTTT.

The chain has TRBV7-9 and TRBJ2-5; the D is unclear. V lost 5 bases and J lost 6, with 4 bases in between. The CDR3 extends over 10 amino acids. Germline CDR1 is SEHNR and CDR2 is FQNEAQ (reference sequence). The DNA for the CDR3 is TGTGCCAGCAGCCATCAGACCCAGTACTTC. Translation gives CASSHQTQYF.

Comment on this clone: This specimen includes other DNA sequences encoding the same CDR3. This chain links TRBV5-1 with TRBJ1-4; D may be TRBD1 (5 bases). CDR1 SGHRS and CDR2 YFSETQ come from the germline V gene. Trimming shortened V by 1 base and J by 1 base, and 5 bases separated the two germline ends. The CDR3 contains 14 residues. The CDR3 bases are TGCGCCAGCAGCTTGCAGGGAACTAATGAAAAACTGTTTTTT. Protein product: CASSLQGTNEKLFF.

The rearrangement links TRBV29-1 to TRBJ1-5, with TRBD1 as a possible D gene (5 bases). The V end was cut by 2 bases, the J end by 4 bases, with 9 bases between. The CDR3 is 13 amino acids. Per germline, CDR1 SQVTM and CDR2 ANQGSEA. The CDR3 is CSVELGVNQPQHF. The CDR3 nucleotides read TGCAGCGTTGAACTAGGGGTAAATCAGCCCCAGCATTTT. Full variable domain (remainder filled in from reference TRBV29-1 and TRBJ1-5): SAVISQKPSRDICQRGTSLTIQCQVDSQVTMMFWYRQQPGQSLTLIATANQGSEATYESGFVIDKFPISRPNLTFSTLTVSNMSPEDSSIYLCSVELGVNQPQHFGDGTRLSIL.

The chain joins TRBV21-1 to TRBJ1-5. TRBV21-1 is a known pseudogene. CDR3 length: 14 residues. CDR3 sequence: CASSKVEGIGAQHF. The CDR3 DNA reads TGTGCCAGCAGCAAAGTTGAGGGCATTGGGGCCCAGCATTTT.

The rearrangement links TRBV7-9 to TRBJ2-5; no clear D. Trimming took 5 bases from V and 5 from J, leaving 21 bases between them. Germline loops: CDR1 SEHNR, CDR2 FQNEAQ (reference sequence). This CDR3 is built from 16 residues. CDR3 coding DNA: TGTGCCAGCAGCCGCGAGGCGCCGATGCCTCGCGAGACCCAGTACTTC. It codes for CASSREAPMPRETQYF.

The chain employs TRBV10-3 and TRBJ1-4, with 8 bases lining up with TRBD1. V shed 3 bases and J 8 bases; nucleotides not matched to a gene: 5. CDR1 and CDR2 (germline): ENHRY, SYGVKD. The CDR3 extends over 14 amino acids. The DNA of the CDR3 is TGTGCCATCAGTGATGCAGGGGGCGACGAAAAACTGTTTTTT. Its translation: CAISDAGGDEKLFF.

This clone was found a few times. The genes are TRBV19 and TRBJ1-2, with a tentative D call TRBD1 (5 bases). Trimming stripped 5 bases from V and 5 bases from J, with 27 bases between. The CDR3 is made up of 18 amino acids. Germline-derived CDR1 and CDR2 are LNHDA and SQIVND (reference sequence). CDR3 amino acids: CASSYRELGRDIHYGYTF. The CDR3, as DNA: TGTGCCAGTAGTTACCGGGAGCTCGGCAGGGATATCCATTATGGCTACACCTTC.

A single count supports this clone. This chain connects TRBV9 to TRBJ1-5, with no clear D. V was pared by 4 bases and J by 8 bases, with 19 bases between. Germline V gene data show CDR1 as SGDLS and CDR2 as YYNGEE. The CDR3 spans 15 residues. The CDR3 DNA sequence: TGTGCCAGCAGCCCTTCGAGGGCAGTCAACAAGCCCCAGCATTTT. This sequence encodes CASSPSRAVNKPQHF.